This paragraph reports one T cell receptor (beta chain). Sequencing used immunoSEQ multiplex PCR; TCRdb keeps in-frame clones, though not all of them. The data show about 73,000 clones, 75% to 90% seen once. This sample was taken from a study of blood T cell repertoires in COVID-19. The V gene end was trimmed by 5 bases and the J gene end by 3 bases; junction bases not matched to a gene: 10. This CDR3 comprises 17 residues. The germline V gene encodes CDR1 SGHTA and CDR2 FQGNSA. This chain uses TRBV7-2 with TRBJ2-1; TRBD2 aligns across 10 bases. The sample consisted of peripheral blood. This receptor was taken from a man older than 75 with active or convalescent COVID-19. CDR3 sequence: CASSPNRLAGLYNEQFF. The CDR3, as DNA: TGTGCCAGCAGCCCGAACAGACTAGCGGGCCTCTACAATGAGCAGTTCTTC.